The entry that follows covers one T cell receptor (beta chain) sequence. The clone's antigen remains unknown. No per-base quality is available; no much larger clone lies one base away. The CDR3 regions of human TCRbeta chains were analyzed by immunosequencing. As for how the authors treated the data: Repertoire TCRs were checked for matches against a reference library of SARS-CoV-2-specific TCRs that had been generated using the MIRA antigen-specificity platform. Breadth meant the fraction of unique TCRs that were SARS-CoV-2-associated, whereas depth meant the fraction of total T cells that were SARS-CoV-2-associated. Each spike-specific TCR was assigned to its reactive spike region and to a CD4 or CD8 class using the MIRA data. Log10-transformed breadth and depth values were compared by one-way ANOVA with Sidak's multiple comparisons tests. Drawn from immuneACCESS, this table holds only the in-frame rearrangements with V and J called that TCRdb kept. Clones are partly lost; checked studies trace under half to an unresolved V gene and leave the rest unexplained. The V and J calls and clone size come from that table; D and trimming were worked out from the DNA. Here the sample has 150,000 to 200,000 clones; 90% to 95% occur a single time. 1.3% of the sample lies in the top ten.

This sample stems from a study of T cell responses to AZD1222 COVID-19 vaccine (dated by TCRdb to the early 2020s). Looking at the study overall: A total of about 240 trial participants underwent TCR sequencing, of whom approximately 210 received two doses of AZD1222 and some 26 received two doses of the MenACWY control vaccine. Trial participants were enrolled by age into subgroups of 18-55, 56-69 and 70-plus years, and around 150, 28 and 57 TCR-sequenced participants, respectively, were included in these subgroups.

The CDR3 holds 12 amino acids from the cysteine to the phenylalanine. The DNA shown is the 36-base CDR3, in frame from base 1. CDR1 and CDR2, per the germline V gene, are SNHLY and FYNNEI. Unmatched junction bases come to 5, with V trimmed by 8 bases and J by 8 bases. Explained via the paper, the time point label denotes: about 28 days (+/-7) after the second vaccine dose. AZD1222 recipients with second doses at about 4 weeks or about 12 weeks were pooled, because spike-specific TCR depth and breadth did not differ between schedules. The vaccinee samples were drawn from two UK trials, COV001 and COV002, one of which was a single-blind randomized controlled phase 2/3 trial testing AZD1222 (ChAdOx1 nCoV-19) in healthy adults. For TCRbeta chain sequencing, PBMC samples from trial participants were taken at day 0 and at day 28 after the second dose. What the work shows at the level of the full study, not this receptor alone: Nearly half of unique spike-specific TCRs reportedly recognized epitopes outside regions mutated in the B.1.351 and B.1.1.7 variants. In the small 56-69-year group, the increase in depth fell short of significance, most likely because of low power. After two AZD1222 doses, both the breadth and the depth of spike-specific TCRs were significantly higher than at day 0 and than in MenACWY recipients. Conclusions about previously exposed vaccinees are limited, since just five to seven AZD1222 recipients were seropositive for SARS-CoV-2 at baseline. No day 14 peak-response samples were available, so repertoires were characterized only after the peak T cell response. Participants were mostly white British and included more females than males, and it was suggested by the authors that clonal diversity may have been underestimated. The vaccine-associated CD4 TCRs covered the entire spike protein, and the dominant responses fell in regions 160-218 and 743-854.

The chain is encoded by TRBV2 joined to TRBJ2-7; 11 central bases correspond to TRBD2. This sequence was found in an adult who received the AZD1222 COVID-19 vaccine. Specimen: peripheral blood, collected 28 days after the second AZD1222 dose. For the CDR3, the sequence is CASDGLAGQQYF. In nucleotide form, the sequence is TGTGCCAGCGACGGACTAGCGGGCCAGCAGTACTTC. The full variable domain, with segments outside the CDR3 supplied by the reference TRBV2 and TRBJ2-7 proteins, appears as EPEVTQTPSHQVTQMGQEVILRCVPISNHLYFYWYRQILGQKVEFLVSFYNNEISEKSEIFDDQFSVERPDGSNFTLKIRSTKLEDSAMYFCASDGLAGQQYFGPGTRLTVT.